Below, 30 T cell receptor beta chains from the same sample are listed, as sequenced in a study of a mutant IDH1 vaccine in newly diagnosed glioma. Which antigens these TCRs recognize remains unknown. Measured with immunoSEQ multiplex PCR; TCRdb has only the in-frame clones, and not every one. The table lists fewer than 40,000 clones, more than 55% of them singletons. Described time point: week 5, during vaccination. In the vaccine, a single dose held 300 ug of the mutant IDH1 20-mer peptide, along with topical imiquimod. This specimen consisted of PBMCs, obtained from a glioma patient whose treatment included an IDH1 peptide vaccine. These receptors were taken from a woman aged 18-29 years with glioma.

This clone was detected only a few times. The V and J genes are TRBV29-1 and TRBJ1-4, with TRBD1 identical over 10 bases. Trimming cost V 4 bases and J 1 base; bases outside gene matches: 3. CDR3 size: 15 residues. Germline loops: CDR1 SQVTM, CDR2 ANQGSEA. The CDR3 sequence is CSVATGGLTNEKLFF. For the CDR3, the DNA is TGCAGCGTTGCGACAGGGGGCTTAACTAATGAAAAACTGTTTTTT.

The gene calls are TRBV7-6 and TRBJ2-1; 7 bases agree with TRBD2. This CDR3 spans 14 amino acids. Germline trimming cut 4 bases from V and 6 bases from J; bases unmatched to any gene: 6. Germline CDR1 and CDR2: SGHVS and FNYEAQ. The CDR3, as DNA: TGTGCCAGCAGCTCCCGGACGGGGGGCAATGAGCAGTTCTTC. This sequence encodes CASSSRTGGNEQFF.

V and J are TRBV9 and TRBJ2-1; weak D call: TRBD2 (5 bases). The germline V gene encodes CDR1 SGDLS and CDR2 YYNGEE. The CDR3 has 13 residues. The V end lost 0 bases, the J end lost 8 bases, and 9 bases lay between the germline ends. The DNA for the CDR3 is TGTGCCAGCAGCGTAGTACTAGAAGATGAGCAGTTCTTC. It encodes CASSVVLEDEQFF.

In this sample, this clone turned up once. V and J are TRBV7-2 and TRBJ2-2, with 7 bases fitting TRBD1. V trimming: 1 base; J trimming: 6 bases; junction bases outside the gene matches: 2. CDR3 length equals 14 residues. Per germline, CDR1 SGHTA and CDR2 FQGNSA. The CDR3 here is CASSLVGTAGELFF. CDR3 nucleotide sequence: TGTGCCAGCAGCTTAGTAGGGACAGCCGGGGAGCTGTTTTTT.

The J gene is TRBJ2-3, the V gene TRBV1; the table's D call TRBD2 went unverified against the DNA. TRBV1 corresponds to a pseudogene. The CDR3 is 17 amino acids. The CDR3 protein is CTSSHILAGGLPLTQYF. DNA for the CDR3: TGCACCAGCAGCCACATTCTAGCGGGGGGGCTGCCTCTTACGCAGTATTTT.

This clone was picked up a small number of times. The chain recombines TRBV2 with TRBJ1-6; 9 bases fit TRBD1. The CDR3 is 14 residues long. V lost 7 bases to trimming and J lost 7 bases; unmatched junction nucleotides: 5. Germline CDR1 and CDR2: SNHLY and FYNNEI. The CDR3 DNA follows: TGTGCCAGCAAGGGACAGGGCCCAAATTCACCCCTCCACTTT. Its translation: CASKGQGPNSPLHF.

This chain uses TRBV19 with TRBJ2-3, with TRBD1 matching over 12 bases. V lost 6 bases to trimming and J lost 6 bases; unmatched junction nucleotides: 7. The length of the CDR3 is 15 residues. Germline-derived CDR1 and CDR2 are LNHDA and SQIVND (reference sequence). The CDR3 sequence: CASRTGTGGADTQYF. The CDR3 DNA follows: TGTGCCAGTAGGACCGGGACAGGGGGCGCGGATACGCAGTATTTT. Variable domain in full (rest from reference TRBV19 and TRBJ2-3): DGGITQSPKYLFRKEGQNVTLSCEQNLNHDAMYWYRQDPGQGLRLIYYSQIVNDFQKGDIAEGYSVSREKKESFPLTVTSAQKNPTAFYLCASRTGTGGADTQYFGPGTRLTVL.

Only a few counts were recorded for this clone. The CDR3 is CATSIQPGSYEQYF. The DNA for the CDR3 is TGTGCCACCAGCATCCAGCCTGGCTCCTACGAGCAGTACTTC. The V and J genes are TRBV15 and TRBJ2-7; no clear D. Deletions cut 4 bases from V and 0 bases from J, with 10 bases between. CDR1 and CDR2 from the germline V gene are LNHNV and YYDKDF (reference sequence). The length of the CDR3 is 14 residues.

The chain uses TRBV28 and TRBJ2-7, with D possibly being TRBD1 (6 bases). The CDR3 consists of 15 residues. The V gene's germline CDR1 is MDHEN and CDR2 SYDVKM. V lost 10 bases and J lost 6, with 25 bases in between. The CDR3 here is CATRTQGRGSGEQYF. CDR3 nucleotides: TGTGCCACGCGTACCCAAGGCAGGGGCAGCGGCGAGCAGTACTTC.

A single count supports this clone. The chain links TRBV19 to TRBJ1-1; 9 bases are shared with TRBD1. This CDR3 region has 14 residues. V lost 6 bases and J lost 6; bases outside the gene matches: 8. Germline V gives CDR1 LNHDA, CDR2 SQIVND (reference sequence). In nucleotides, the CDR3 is TGTGCCAGTAGGAAAACAGGGGGCGCGGCTGAAGCTTTCTTT. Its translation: CASRKTGGAAEAFF.

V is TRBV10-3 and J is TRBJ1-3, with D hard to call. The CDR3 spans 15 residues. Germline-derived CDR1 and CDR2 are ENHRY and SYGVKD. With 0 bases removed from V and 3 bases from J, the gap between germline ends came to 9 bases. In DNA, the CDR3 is TGTGCCATCAGTGAGTCGATGGGGAGTGGAAACACCATATATTTT. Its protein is CAISESMGSGNTIYF.

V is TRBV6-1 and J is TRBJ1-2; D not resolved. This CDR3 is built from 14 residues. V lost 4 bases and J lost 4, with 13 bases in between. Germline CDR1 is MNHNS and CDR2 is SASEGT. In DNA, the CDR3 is TGTGCCAGCAGTGGCGGCAGCAGGATCTATGGCTACACCTTC. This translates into CASSGGSRIYGYTF.

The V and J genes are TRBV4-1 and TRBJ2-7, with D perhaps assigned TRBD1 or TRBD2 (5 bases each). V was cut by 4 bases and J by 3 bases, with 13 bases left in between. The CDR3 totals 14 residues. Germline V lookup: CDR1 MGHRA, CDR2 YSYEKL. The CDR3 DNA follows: TGCGCCAGCAGCCCGGGACCGAGCCTCTACGAGCAGTACTTC. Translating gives CASSPGPSLYEQYF.

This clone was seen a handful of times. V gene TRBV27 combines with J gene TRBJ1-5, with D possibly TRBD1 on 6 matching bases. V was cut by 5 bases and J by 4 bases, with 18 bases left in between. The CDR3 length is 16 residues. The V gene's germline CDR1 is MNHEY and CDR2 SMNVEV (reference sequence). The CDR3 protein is CASSPQGEGGNQPQHF. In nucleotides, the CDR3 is TGTGCCAGCAGTCCGCAAGGGGAAGGGGGAAATCAGCCCCAGCATTTT.

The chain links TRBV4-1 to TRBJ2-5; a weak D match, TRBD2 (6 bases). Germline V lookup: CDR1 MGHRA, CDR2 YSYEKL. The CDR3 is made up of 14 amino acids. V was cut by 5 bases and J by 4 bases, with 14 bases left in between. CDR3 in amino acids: CASSDGGLRETQYF. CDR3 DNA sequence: TGCGCCAGCAGCGACGGGGGACTCAGAGAGACCCAGTACTTC.

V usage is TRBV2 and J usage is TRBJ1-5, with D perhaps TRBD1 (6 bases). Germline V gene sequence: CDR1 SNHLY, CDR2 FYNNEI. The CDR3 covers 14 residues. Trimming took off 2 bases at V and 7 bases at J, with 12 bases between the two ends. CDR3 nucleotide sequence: TGTGCCAGCAGTGAAAGGGGGGTATGGCAGCCCCAGCATTTT. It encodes CASSERGVWQPQHF.

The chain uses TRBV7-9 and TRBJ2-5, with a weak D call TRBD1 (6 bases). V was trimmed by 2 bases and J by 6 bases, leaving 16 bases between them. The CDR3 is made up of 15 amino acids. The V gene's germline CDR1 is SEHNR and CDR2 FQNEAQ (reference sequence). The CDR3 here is CASSLLLGGQQTQYF. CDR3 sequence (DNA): TGTGCCAGCAGCTTATTGCTTGGGGGCCAGCAGACCCAGTACTTC.

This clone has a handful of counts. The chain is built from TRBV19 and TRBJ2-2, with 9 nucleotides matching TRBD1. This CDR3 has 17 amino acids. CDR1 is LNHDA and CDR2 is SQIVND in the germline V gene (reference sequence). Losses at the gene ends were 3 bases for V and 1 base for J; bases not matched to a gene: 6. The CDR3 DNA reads TGTGCCAGTAGTATGGACCGGGACAGGGTGAACACCGGGGAGCTGTTTTTT. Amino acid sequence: CASSMDRDRVNTGELFF.

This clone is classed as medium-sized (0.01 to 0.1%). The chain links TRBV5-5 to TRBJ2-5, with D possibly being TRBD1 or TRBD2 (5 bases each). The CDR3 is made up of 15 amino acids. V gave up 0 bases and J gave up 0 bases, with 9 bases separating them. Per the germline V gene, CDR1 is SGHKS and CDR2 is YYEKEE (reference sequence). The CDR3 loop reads CASSLVWDDQETQYF. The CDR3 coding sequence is TGTGCCAGCAGCTTGGTGTGGGACGACCAAGAGACCCAGTACTTC. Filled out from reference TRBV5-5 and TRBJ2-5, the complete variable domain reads DAGVTQSPTHLIKTRGQQVTLRCSPISGHKSVSWYQQVLGQGPQFIFQYYEKEERGRGNFPDRFSARQFPNYSSELNVNALLLGDSALYLCASSLVWDDQETQYFGPGTRLLVL.

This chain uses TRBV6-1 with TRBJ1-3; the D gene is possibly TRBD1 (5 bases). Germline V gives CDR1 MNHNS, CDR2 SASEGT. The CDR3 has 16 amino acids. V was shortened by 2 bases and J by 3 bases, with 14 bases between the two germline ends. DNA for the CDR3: TGTGCCAGCAGTGAACGGCAGGGATTATTTGGAAACACCATATATTTT. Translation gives CASSERQGLFGNTIYF.

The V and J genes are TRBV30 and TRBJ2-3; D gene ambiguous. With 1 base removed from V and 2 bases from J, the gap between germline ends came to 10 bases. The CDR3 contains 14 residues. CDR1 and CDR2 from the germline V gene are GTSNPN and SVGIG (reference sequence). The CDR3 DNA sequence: TGTGCCTGGAGTGCCGGACCAATCACAGATACGCAGTATTTT. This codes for CAWSAGPITDTQYF.

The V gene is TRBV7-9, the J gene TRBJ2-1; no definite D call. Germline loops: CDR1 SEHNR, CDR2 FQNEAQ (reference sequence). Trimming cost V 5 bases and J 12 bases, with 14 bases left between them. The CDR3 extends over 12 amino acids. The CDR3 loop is CASSTPADAQFF. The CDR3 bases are TGTGCCAGCAGCACCCCGGCGGACGCGCAGTTCTTC.

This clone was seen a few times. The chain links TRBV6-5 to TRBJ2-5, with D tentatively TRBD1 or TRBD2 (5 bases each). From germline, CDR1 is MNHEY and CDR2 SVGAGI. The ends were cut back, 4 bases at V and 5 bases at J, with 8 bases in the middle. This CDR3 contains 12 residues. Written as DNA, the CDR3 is TGTGCCAGCAGTTGGGACCGGGAGACCCAGTACTTC. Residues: CASSWDRETQYF.

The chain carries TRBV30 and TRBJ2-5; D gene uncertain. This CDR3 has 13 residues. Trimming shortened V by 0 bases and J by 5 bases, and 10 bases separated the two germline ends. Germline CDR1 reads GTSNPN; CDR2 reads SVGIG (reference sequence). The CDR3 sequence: CAWSVIRAETQYF. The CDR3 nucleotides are TGTGCCTGGAGTGTAATCCGCGCGGAGACCCAGTACTTC.

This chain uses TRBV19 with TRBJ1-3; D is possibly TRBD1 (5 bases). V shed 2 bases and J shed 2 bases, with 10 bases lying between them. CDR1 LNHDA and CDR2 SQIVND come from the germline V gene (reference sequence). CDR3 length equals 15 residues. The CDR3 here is CASSIFGGPGNTIYF. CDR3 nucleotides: TGTGCCAGTAGTATATTCGGGGGACCTGGAAACACCATATATTTT.

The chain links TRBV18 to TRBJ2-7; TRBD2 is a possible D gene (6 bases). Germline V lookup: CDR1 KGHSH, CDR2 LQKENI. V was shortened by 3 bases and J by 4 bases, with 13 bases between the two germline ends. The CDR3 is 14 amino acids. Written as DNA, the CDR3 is TGTGCCAGCTCACCGATGGTGCGGGGATACGAGCAGTACTTC. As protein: CASSPMVRGYEQYF.

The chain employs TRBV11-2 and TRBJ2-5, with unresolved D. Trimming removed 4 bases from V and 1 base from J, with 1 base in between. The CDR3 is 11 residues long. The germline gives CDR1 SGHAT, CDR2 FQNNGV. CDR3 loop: CASSSQETQYF. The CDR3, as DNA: TGTGCCAGCAGCTCCCAAGAGACCCAGTACTTC.

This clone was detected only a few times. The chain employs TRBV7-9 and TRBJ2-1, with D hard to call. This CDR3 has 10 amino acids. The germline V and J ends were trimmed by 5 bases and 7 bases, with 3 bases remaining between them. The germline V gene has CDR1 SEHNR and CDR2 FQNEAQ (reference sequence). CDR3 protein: CASSPNEQFF. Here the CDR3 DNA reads TGTGCCAGCAGCCCGAATGAGCAGTTCTTC.

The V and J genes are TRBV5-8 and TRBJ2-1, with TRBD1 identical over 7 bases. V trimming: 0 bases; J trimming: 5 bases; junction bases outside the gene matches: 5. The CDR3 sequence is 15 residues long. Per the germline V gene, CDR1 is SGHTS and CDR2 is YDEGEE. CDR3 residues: CASSLDRGINNEQFF. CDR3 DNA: TGTGCCAGCAGCTTGGACAGGGGAATCAACAATGAGCAGTTCTTC. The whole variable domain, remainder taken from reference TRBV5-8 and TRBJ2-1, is EAGVTQSPTHLIKTRGQQATLRCSPISGHTSVYWYQQALGLGLQFLLWYDEGEERNRGNFPPRFSGRQFPNYSSELNVNALELEDSALYLCASSLDRGINNEQFFGPGTRLTVL.

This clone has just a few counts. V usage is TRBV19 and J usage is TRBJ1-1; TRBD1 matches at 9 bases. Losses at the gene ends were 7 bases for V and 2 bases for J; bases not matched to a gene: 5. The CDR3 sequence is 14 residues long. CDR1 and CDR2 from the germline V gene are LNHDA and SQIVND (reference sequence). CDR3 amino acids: CASTVDRGNTEAFF. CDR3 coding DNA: TGTGCCAGTACCGTGGACAGGGGAAACACTGAAGCTTTCTTT. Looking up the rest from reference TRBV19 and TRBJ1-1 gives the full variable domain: DGGITQSPKYLFRKEGQNVTLSCEQNLNHDAMYWYRQDPGQGLRLIYYSQIVNDFQKGDIAEGYSVSREKKESFPLTVTSAQKNPTAFYLCASTVDRGNTEAFFGQGTRLTVV.